These T cell receptor beta chains were read from a single sample in a study of human CD8 memory T cell subsets. TCRdb re-called the 5' RACE reads and shows each CDR3 protein once, DNA omitted. The sample holds fewer than 20,000 distinct CDR3 sequences. Sequencing was done on a sample of CD8+ stem-like memory T cells (TSCM and TCM) sorted from PBMCs. Source of these receptors: a human donor in good health. Both conserved end residues are part of each CDR3. Not all rows give a size; the values are once, few, many and, for expanded clones, a class.

v_call	j_call	clone_size	cdr3_aa
TRBV28	TRBJ1-1	.	CASSVGLNTEAFF
TRBV5-6	TRBJ1-5	.	CASSSFTESNQPQHF
TRBV28	TRBJ2-2	.	CASSFTDYTGELFF
TRBV28	TRBJ2-7	.	CASSSRDRRYEQYF
TRBV6-5	TRBJ2-1	.	CASSKTSGAAGNYNEQFF
TRBV11-2	TRBJ2-7	.	CASSSLPGGSLSYEQYF
TRBV7-9	TRBJ2-5	medium-sized	CASSFIQDREEETQYF
TRBV19	TRBJ1-1	.	CASKDSATEAFF
TRBV6-5	TRBJ2-2	.	CASSYSSSGITGELFF
TRBV10-3	TRBJ1-1	.	CASRQGGDTEAFF
TRBV29-1	TRBJ1-5	.	CSVEAEPGTNQPQHF
TRBV4-3	TRBJ1-3	.	CASSQDRAPGSTRGSGNTIYF
TRBV7-3	TRBJ2-1	.	CASSPSGGSYNEQFF
TRBV28	TRBJ1-1	medium-sized	CATCRSTEAFF
TRBV10-3	TRBJ2-1	.	CAISDEGNEQFF
TRBV6-5	TRBJ2-7	.	CASSYTTGARGNEQYF
TRBV9	TRBJ2-7	.	CASSVGGDGSYEQYF
TRBV6-6	TRBJ1-1	.	CASSYRLQGNTEAFF
TRBV7-9	TRBJ2-1	.	CASSFGEGYEQFF
TRBV10-2	TRBJ2-7	.	CASEDRGSYEQYF
TRBV20-1	TRBJ2-1	.	CSAREIAGGSNEQFF
TRBV6-5	TRBJ1-1	.	CASRTGPYTEAFF
TRBV20-1	TRBJ2-2	.	CSARDLEISNTGELFF
TRBV12-3/TRBV12-4	TRBJ2-7	.	CASSLIHRDSYEQYF
TRBV4-1	TRBJ1-2	.	CASSQAWGVKGYTF
TRBV5-8	TRBJ1-2	.	CASSPARPAYGYTF
TRBV12-3/TRBV12-4	TRBJ2-1	.	CASSLIENEQFF
TRBV28	TRBJ2-1	.	CASSSVKTGGANNEQFF
TRBV20-1	TRBJ1-5	.	CSARAEGDSFNQPQHF
TRBV29-1	TRBJ1-2	.	CSVETGTANYGYTF
TRBV23-1	TRBJ1-5	.	CASSQSSTGGRPQHF
TRBV7-6	TRBJ2-7	medium-sized	CASSLEVGLAGGYEQYF
TRBV20-1	TRBJ2-7	.	CSARDLYRTSDEQYF
TRBV6-2/TRBV6-3	TRBJ2-7	.	CASSYPIGTGDSYEQYF
TRBV20-1	TRBJ2-7	.	CSASPRELAATYEQYF
TRBV27	TRBJ1-2	medium-sized	CASSFTSSLYGYTF
TRBV10-1	TRBJ2-1	.	CASSEREAGSYNEQFF
TRBV29-1	TRBJ2-7	.	CSVIPRDDYEQYF
TRBV7-8	TRBJ2-2	.	CASSPSSAGELFF
TRBV28	TRBJ2-7	.	CASSPIVGLAGYEQYF
TRBV7-2	TRBJ2-7	.	CASMHRTGDYEQYF
TRBV3-1	TRBJ2-1	.	CASSQEAGTAYNEQFF
TRBV12-3/TRBV12-4	TRBJ2-7	.	CASSSSGIFSNEQYF
TRBV27	TRBJ2-7	.	CASSLTQDRGNSYEQYF
TRBV5-4	TRBJ1-1	.	CASSFRQARTEAFF
TRBV28	TRBJ2-7	.	CASSAIDTYSYEQYF
TRBV7-9	TRBJ1-6	medium-sized	CASSSPTPIGRSLHF
TRBV29-1	TRBJ2-2	.	CSVEIASTGELFF
TRBV24-1	TRBJ2-2	.	CATSDSDRRPLRTNTGELFF
TRBV19	TRBJ2-3	medium-sized	CASSIVADTQYF
TRBV7-9	TRBJ2-3	.	CASSFNPSGQTDTQYF
TRBV20-1	TRBJ2-3	.	CSARGRWSTDTQYF
TRBV6-2/TRBV6-3	TRBJ2-7	.	CATLGTGSIDEQYF
TRBV5-1	TRBJ1-6	.	CASSGRGAQDSPLHF
TRBV20-1	TRBJ1-2	.	CSARDPPLPGENYGYTF